Listed here are 14 T cell receptor beta chains from one sample, sequenced in a study of T cell repertoires in cytomegalovirus infection. TCRdb redid the calling of the reads with MiXCR, one entry per CDR3 protein. The sample consists of around 310,000 distinct CDR3 sequences, roughly a sixth of them appearing once. Sequences were obtained from PBMCs. The receptors were gathered from a human donor in good health (CMV status not recorded). Some clones in this sample may be carry-over from other donors' samples.

This clonotype showed up many times. V gene TRBV27 combines with J gene TRBJ1-6; 10 nucleotides align to TRBD1. This CDR3 is 19 amino acids long. The trim removed 5 bases at V and 8 bases at J, leaving 18 bases unmatched. Germline loops: CDR1 MNHEY, CDR2 SMNVEV (reference sequence). In DNA, the CDR3 is TGTGCCAGCAGTGCCCGACCGGGACAGGGGTTTCGTGGTGATTCACCCCTCCACTTT. It translates to CASSARPGQGFRGDSPLHF.

Comment on this clonotype: The junction departs from germline at one end; a sequencing error may be responsible. The rearrangement uses TRBV2 and TRBJ2-1, with TRBD2 matching 7 bases. CDR3 size: 14 residues. Germline CDR1 SNHLY, CDR2 FYNNEI. The CDR3 bases are TGTGCCAGCAGTCAAGCGGGGCTAAACAATGAGCAGTTCTTC. Its protein product is CASSQAGLNNEQFF.

This clonotype was seen at least ten times. The chain joins TRBV7-2 to TRBJ2-5, with TRBD2 matching over 13 bases. CDR1 is SGHTA and CDR2 is FQGNSA in the germline V gene. Unmatched junction bases numbered 6, after V lost 1 base and J lost 7 bases. The CDR3 loop spans 16 amino acids. CDR3 sequence: CASSLELAGGRGTQYF. The CDR3, as DNA: TGTGCCAGCAGCTTAGAACTAGCGGGGGGGCGTGGGACCCAGTACTTC.

There are a few counts of this clonotype. The chain is built from TRBV20-1 and TRBJ1-1; D may be TRBD1 (5 bases). CDR1 DFQATT and CDR2 SNEGSKA come from the germline V gene (reference sequence). Trimming stripped 1 base from V and 1 base from J, with 16 bases between. The CDR3 is 16 residues long. The CDR3 nucleotides are TGCAGTGCTAGAGGTAGCCCGACAGTTAGGAACACTGAAGCTTTCTTT. Its protein is CSARGSPTVRNTEAFF.

The J gene is TRBJ2-2, the V gene TRBV7-9; no reliable D call. Germline assignment: CDR1 SEHNR and CDR2 FQNEAQ (reference sequence). Trimming removed 5 bases at V and 0 bases at J, with 7 bases between. This CDR3 has 14 residues. CDR3 coding DNA: TGTGCCAGCAGCCCGGCCCCGAACACCGGGGAGCTGTTTTTT. This codes for CASSPAPNTGELFF.

The table lists this clonotype with many counts. The chain joins TRBV5-1 to TRBJ1-1, with TRBD1 matching 8 bases. The V and J ends lost 2 bases and 4 bases, in that order; junction bases with no gene match: 4. The CDR3 is 14 residues long. Germline assignment: CDR1 SGHRS and CDR2 YFSETQ. The CDR3 region is CASSFNRGSTEAFF. CDR3 DNA sequence: TGCGCCAGCAGCTTTAACAGGGGGTCCACTGAAGCTTTCTTT.

V is TRBV7-2 and J is TRBJ2-2; the D gene is possibly TRBD2 (7 bases). Germline lookup yields CDR1 SGHTA and CDR2 FQGNSA. This CDR3 comprises 17 residues. Between the trimmed V and J ends, which lost 2 bases and 3 bases, there was a span of 16 bases. Written as DNA, the CDR3 is TGTGCCAGCAGCTTAAGGCCACAGGGAGGGCACACCGGGGAGCTGTTTTTT. This encodes CASSLRPQGGHTGELFF.

The chain couples TRBV6-5 to TRBJ2-7; D possibly corresponds to TRBD1 (5 bases). This CDR3 comprises 14 residues. V shed 0 bases and J shed 3 bases, with 9 bases lying between them. CDR1 is MNHEY and CDR2 is SVGAGI in the germline V gene. This CDR3 is CASSYSRQFYEQYF. CDR3 in DNA: TGTGCCAGCAGTTACTCCCGACAGTTCTACGAGCAGTACTTC.

J is TRBJ1-1 and V is TRBV20-1; D is undetermined. There are 13 residues in the CDR3. Germline V gene data show CDR1 as DFQATT and CDR2 as SNEGSKA (reference sequence). Trimming shortened V by 3 bases and J by 6 bases, and 14 bases separated the two germline ends. This chain's CDR3 is CSARKDPMAEAFF. CDR3 nucleotide sequence: TGCAGTGCTAGGAAGGATCCTATGGCTGAAGCTTTCTTT.

This clonotype came up many times. CDR3 nucleotide sequence: TGTGCCAGCAGCCTCCGTACGCGGGTAGCGGGGGGATCTGGGGCCAACGTCCTGACTTTC. It is translated as CASSLRTRVAGGSGANVLTF. V usage is TRBV7-2 and J usage is TRBJ2-6, with TRBD2 identical over 10 bases. The J segment lost 1 base and the V segment lost 5 bases, leaving 14 bases of the junction unmatched. The CDR3 runs to 20 residues. The germline gives CDR1 SGHTA, CDR2 FQGNSA.

This clonotype was recorded many times. This chain connects TRBV11-1 to TRBJ2-7; D perhaps matches TRBD1 (6 bases). Trimming shortened V by 2 bases and J by 2 bases, and 13 bases separated the two germline ends. The CDR3 length is 15 residues. Per the germline V gene, CDR1 is SGHAT and CDR2 is FQDESV (reference sequence). The CDR3 nucleotides are TGTGCCAGCAGCTTACAAACAGGGCAGACCTACGAGCAGTACTTC. Its translation: CASSLQTGQTYEQYF. Variable domain in full (rest from reference TRBV11-1 and TRBJ2-7): EAEVAQSPRYKITEKSQAVAFWCDPISGHATLYWYRQILGQGPELLVQFQDESVVDDSQLPKDRFSAERLKGVDSTLKIQPAELGDSAMYLCASSLQTGQTYEQYFGPGTRLTVT.

The CDR3 nucleotides are TGTGCCAGCAGTGAGCCCAAAAATAATTCACCCCTCCACTTT. It encodes CASSEPKNNSPLHF. This chain uses TRBV25-1 with TRBJ1-6, with D uncertain. CDR3 length: 14 amino acids. With 3 bases removed from V and 5 bases from J, the gap between germline ends came to 8 bases. Per germline, CDR1 MGHDK and CDR2 SYGVNS.

For this clonotype: One end of the junction varies from germline; a read error may be responsible. The chain joins TRBV11-1 to TRBJ2-3; 9 nucleotides agree with TRBD2. Germline values: CDR1 SGHAT, CDR2 FQDESV (reference sequence). The CDR3 sequence is 16 residues long. The CDR3 spells CSSSFLAGISTDTQYF. CDR3 DNA sequence: TGTTCCAGCAGCTTCCTAGCGGGGATTAGCACAGATACGCAGTATTTT.

This clonotype was counted ten times or more. J is TRBJ2-2 and V is TRBV4-1; D is undetermined. The V end lost 5 bases, the J end lost 2 bases, and 12 bases lay between the germline ends. CDR3 length equals 15 residues. Germline lookup yields CDR1 MGHRA and CDR2 YSYEKL. CDR3 sequence reads: CASSSHPRNTGELFF. The CDR3 coding sequence is TGCGCCAGCAGCTCTCATCCTAGAAACACCGGGGAGCTGTTTTTT.